This T cell receptor (beta chain) is from a study of beta chain features in type 1 diabetes. General study points: It was not settled here whether HLA type affects TCRB rearrangement.

This CDR3 is built from 17 residues. The V and J ends lost 5 bases and 6 bases, in that order; junction bases with no gene match: 14. The germline V gene has CDR1 SGHRS and CDR2 YFSETQ. The isolated RNA, all of it, was reverse transcribed, so expressed TCRB transcripts were what got sequenced. This table comes from immunoSEQ multiplex PCR, and its TCRdb copy is limited to in-frame clones, with some not included. This sample has roughly 300,000 clones, with 8% found just once. This clone appeared a few times. Its specificity is not known. The sequenced material came from central memory CD4+ T cells from blood. The V and J genes are TRBV5-1 and TRBJ2-7, with 13 bases that match TRBD2. The receptor comes from a woman between 18 and 29 years old in good health. The CDR3 DNA sequence: TGCGCCAGCAGTCCAAGGACTAGCGGGAGTTTGGGGACCGAGCAGTACTTC. As protein: CASSPRTSGSLGTEQYF.